A selection of T cell receptor beta chains follows, all from one sample in a study of blood T cells in healthy people across ages. TCRdb used MiXCR to reprocess the 5' RACE reads, holding one entry per CDR3 protein. Of 650,000 to 1,000,000 distinct CDR3 sequences detected, about 34% appear once; the ten largest clones hold roughly 13%. The sample comprised blood. Source of these receptors: a man between 18 and 35 years old in good health. The CDR3 runs from the conserved cysteine through the conserved F or W. A D gene is named only where the DNA matches it firmly. Expanded clones get a size class; other rows say once, few or many, or leave the size out.

TRBV15	.	TRBJ1-4	many	CATSSYTGLNEKLFF	TGTGCCACCAGCAGCTACACGGGGCTAAATGAAAAACTGTTTTTT
TRBV5-1	.	TRBJ2-3	few	CASSESASTDTQYF	TGCGCCAGCAGCGAAAGTGCTAGCACAGATACGCAGTATTTT
TRBV6-5	TRBD1	TRBJ2-7	.	CASRPGTGGYEQYF	TGTGCCAGCAGGCCCGGGACAGGGGGATACGAGCAGTACTTC
TRBV12-3/TRBV12-4	.	TRBJ1-1	many	CASITEPNTEAFF	TGTGCCAGCATCACGGAACCCAACACTGAAGCTTTCTTT
TRBV9	TRBD1	TRBJ2-7	few	CASSVSGQGTYEQYF	TGTGCCAGCAGCGTAAGCGGACAGGGGACCTACGAGCAGTACTTC
TRBV6-5	.	TRBJ1-1	.	CASRPLRQLNTEAFF	TGTGCCAGCAGACCTCTCCGACAGCTAAACACTGAAGCTTTCTTT
TRBV3-1	.	TRBJ2-5	few	CASSQADRETQYF	TGTGCCAGCAGCCAAGCCGACAGGGAGACCCAGTACTTC
TRBV12-3/TRBV12-4	.	TRBJ1-5	.	CASSAYSKNSNQPQHF	TGTGCCAGCAGTGCGTACTCTAAGAATAGCAATCAGCCCCAGCATTTT
TRBV6-5	.	TRBJ1-1	.	CASSYRLGNTEAFF	TGTGCCAGCAGTTACAGGTTAGGGAACACTGAAGCTTTCTTT
TRBV12-3/TRBV12-4	.	TRBJ2-6	.	CASSFSGSRSGANVLTF	TGTGCCAGCAGTTTTTCAGGGTCCCGATCTGGGGCCAACGTCCTGACTTTC
TRBV20-1	.	TRBJ1-4	.	CSASGTGRGEKLFF	TGCAGTGCTAGTGGGACCGGCCGGGGGGAAAAACTGTTTTTT
TRBV7-9	TRBD1	TRBJ2-4	many	CASSLPRTGSISTQYF	TGTGCCAGCAGCTTACCCAGGACAGGGTCAATCAGTACTCAGTACTTC
TRBV18	TRBD2	TRBJ2-1	.	CASSPMYPSGASSYNEQFF	TGTGCCAGCTCACCAATGTATCCTAGCGGGGCCAGCTCCTACAATGAGCAGTTCTTC
TRBV12-3/TRBV12-4	TRBD1	TRBJ1-3	.	CASSRQTGTGNTIYF	TGTGCCAGCAGTAGACAGACAGGGACTGGAAACACCATATATTTT
TRBV2	.	TRBJ2-1	.	CASIWDASSYKEQFF	TGTGCCAGCATTTGGGACGCGAGCTCCTACAAGGAGCAGTTCTTC
TRBV13	TRBD1	TRBJ2-5	few	CASSSFGQGLQETQYF	TGTGCTAGCAGCAGCTTCGGACAGGGCCTCCAAGAGACCCAGTACTTC
TRBV4-3	.	TRBJ1-6	few	CASSQEVSGLDNSPLHF	TGCGCCAGCAGCCAAGAAGTTTCGGGGCTCGATAATTCACCCCTCCACTTT
TRBV4-3	.	TRBJ2-1	.	CASSHDGGGSYNEQFF	TGCGCCAGCAGCCACGATGGAGGGGGTTCCTACAATGAGCAGTTCTTC
TRBV12-3/TRBV12-4	.	TRBJ2-5	.	CASSLTLLQETQYF	TGTGCCAGCAGTTTAACCCTCCTCCAAGAGACCCAGTACTTC
TRBV27	.	TRBJ2-3	.	CASSFNHLTDTQYF	TGTGCCAGCAGTTTCAACCATCTCACAGATACGCAGTATTTT
TRBV27	.	TRBJ2-1	.	CASSVVGGHNEQFF	TGTGCCAGCAGTGTTGTCGGGGGGCACAATGAGCAGTTCTTC
TRBV4-3	TRBD2	TRBJ2-3	.	CASSQRAGSTDTQYF	TGCGCCAGCAGCCAGAGAGCGGGGTCCACAGATACGCAGTATTTT
TRBV2	TRBD2	TRBJ2-5	.	CASSEAPGLAAEETQYF	TGTGCCAGCAGTGAAGCGCCGGGACTAGCGGCCGAAGAGACCCAGTACTTC
TRBV9	.	TRBJ2-5	few	CASSVDIGKETQYF	TGTGCCAGCAGCGTAGATATAGGGAAAGAGACCCAGTACTTC
TRBV30	.	TRBJ1-1	.	CAWKEAMNTEAFF	TGTGCCTGGAAGGAGGCCATGAACACTGAAGCTTTCTTT
TRBV5-8	.	TRBJ2-7	.	CASSLVLDEDEQYF	TGTGCCAGCAGCTTGGTGTTAGACGAGGACGAGCAGTACTTC
TRBV5-4	.	TRBJ1-4	.	CASSFSPQGGGEKLFF	TGTGCCAGCAGCTTTAGCCCACAGGGCGGCGGCGAAAAACTGTTTTTT
TRBV9	.	TRBJ2-1	few	CASSVAGSSEQFF	TGTGCCAGCAGCGTGGCAGGGAGCAGTGAGCAGTTCTTC
TRBV6-2/TRBV6-3	.	TRBJ2-3	many	CASSAQRTASTDTQYF	TGTGCCAGCAGTGCCCAACGGACGGCTAGCACAGATACGCAGTATTTT
TRBV7-9	TRBD2	TRBJ2-1	.	CAGGSSYNEQFF	TGTGCGGGCGGGAGCTCCTACAATGAGCAGTTCTTC
TRBV5-1	.	TRBJ1-4	.	CASSRQAAEKLFF	TGCGCCAGCAGCCGACAGGCGGCTGAAAAACTGTTTTTT
TRBV5-6	TRBD2	TRBJ2-7	.	CASSLTGTSLNNEQYF	TGTGCCAGCAGCTTGACCGGGACTAGCCTCAACAATGAGCAGTACTTC
TRBV12-3/TRBV12-4	TRBD2	TRBJ2-1	.	CASSSGLAGSFNEQFF	TGTGCCAGCAGTTCCGGACTAGCGGGATCCTTTAATGAGCAGTTCTTC
TRBV4-3	.	TRBJ1-2	few	CASSQDQGGPAYDYTF	TGCGCCAGCAGCCAAGACCAGGGTGGGCCGGCCTATGACTACACCTTC
TRBV2	.	TRBJ2-1	few	CASEEGGGYNEQFF	TGTGCCAGTGAGGAGGGGGGTGGCTACAATGAGCAGTTCTTC
TRBV5-1	TRBD2	TRBJ2-1	.	CASSLSPSGGANEQFF	TGCGCCAGCAGCTTGAGTCCTAGCGGGGGGGCTAATGAGCAGTTCTTC
TRBV5-8	.	TRBJ1-1	.	CASSLATSGNTEAFF	TGTGCCAGCAGCTTGGCTACCTCAGGGAACACTGAAGCTTTCTTT
TRBV15	TRBD1	TRBJ2-5	.	CATSRAGQGETQYF	TGTGCCACCAGCAGAGCTGGACAGGGGGAGACCCAGTACTTC
TRBV9	TRBD1	TRBJ2-5	.	CASSPQRTGEWDEQYF	TGTGCCAGCAGCCCACAAAGGACAGGGGAATGGGATGAGCAGTACTTC
TRBV20-1	TRBD2	TRBJ2-3	few	CSARVGLAGGTDTQYF	TGCAGTGCTAGAGTAGGATTAGCGGGGGGCACAGATACGCAGTATTTT
TRBV12-3/TRBV12-4	.	TRBJ2-7	.	CASSVGQSYNEQYF	TGTGCCAGCAGTGTCGGACAATCCTACAATGAGCAGTACTTC
TRBV6-2/TRBV6-3	.	TRBJ2-7	many	CASSSSGSSYEQYF	TGTGCCAGCAGTTCCAGCGGGTCCTCCTACGAGCAGTACTTC
TRBV6-5	TRBD1	TRBJ2-7	.	CASSLGQDQQYF	TGTGCCAGCAGTCTCGGACAGGATCAGCAGTACTTC
TRBV10-3	.	TRBJ2-1	.	CAISVETAYNEQFF	TGTGCCATCAGTGTGGAGACAGCCTACAATGAGCAGTTCTTC
TRBV19	.	TRBJ2-1	few	CASSPGVRNEQFF	TGTGCCAGTAGCCCCGGCGTGCGTAATGAGCAGTTCTTC
TRBV7-9	.	TRBJ2-1	.	CAGSLDLAASSNEQFF	TGTGCCGGCAGCTTAGATTTGGCGGCCTCCAGCAATGAGCAGTTCTTC
TRBV12-5	.	TRBJ2-3	many	CASAPQLRSSTDTQYF	TGTGCTAGTGCCCCTCAGCTCCGATCTAGCACAGATACGCAGTATTTT
TRBV5-1	.	TRBJ2-7	.	CASSLNGGGEQYF	TGCGCCAGCAGCTTGAATGGAGGCGGTGAGCAGTACTTC
TRBV27	.	TRBJ1-5	.	CASSLMSNQPQHF	TGTGCCAGCAGTTTGATGAGCAATCAGCCCCAGCATTTT
TRBV7-2	.	TRBJ1-2	.	CASSASRYGYTF	TGTGCCAGCAGCGCCTCGAGATATGGCTACACCTTC
TRBV20-1	TRBD2	TRBJ2-3	many	CSARDPGTSGGATDTQYF	TGCAGTGCTAGAGATCCAGGGACTAGCGGGGGGGCCACAGATACGCAGTATTTT
TRBV28	.	TRBJ2-2	.	CASKTGTRDTGELFF	TGTGCCAGCAAAACCGGGACTCGAGACACCGGGGAGCTGTTTTTT
TRBV27	TRBD1	TRBJ1-1	few	CASSLQGAGTEAFF	TGTGCCAGCAGTTTACAGGGGGCCGGGACTGAAGCTTTCTTT
TRBV5-1	.	TRBJ2-3	few	CASSLAVRTDTQYF	TGCGCCAGCAGCTTAGCAGTCAGGACAGATACGCAGTATTTT
TRBV20-1	TRBD2	TRBJ2-3	.	CSAARPSGGCTQYF	TGCAGTGCCGCTCGTCCTAGCGGGGGGTGTACGCAGTATTTT
TRBV20-1	TRBD2	TRBJ2-1	many	CSADPASGVTYNEQFF	TGCAGTGCTGACCCCGCTAGCGGGGTAACCTACAATGAGCAGTTCTTC
TRBV6-5	.	TRBJ2-2	.	CASSYWARDGELFF	TGTGCCAGCAGTTACTGGGCGCGGGACGGGGAGCTGTTTTTT
TRBV4-3	TRBD2	TRBJ2-1	.	CASSQASSGALDEQFF	TGCGCCAGCAGCCAAGCCTCCAGCGGGGCGTTGGATGAGCAGTTCTTC
TRBV7-2	.	TRBJ1-5	.	CASSLAQGRPGWNQPQHF	TGTGCCAGCAGCTTAGCGCAAGGCAGACCCGGGTGGAATCAGCCCCAGCATTTT
TRBV29-1	TRBD2	TRBJ2-7	many	CSVEQAGVVSYEQYF	TGCAGCGTTGAGCAAGCGGGGGTCGTCTCCTACGAGCAGTACTTC